A selection of T cell receptor beta chains follows, all from one sample in a study of blood T cells in healthy people across ages. MiXCR, applied by TCRdb to the 5' RACE reads, yields one record per CDR3 protein. The sample has around 900,000 distinct CDR3 sequences; approximately 50% are singletons. Sequences were obtained from blood. The receptors derive from an older woman in good health. The CDR3 runs from the conserved cysteine through the conserved F or W. D genes are given only for firm matches. Not every row has a clone size; where given, it reads once, few, many or a size class.

v_gene	abundance	d_gene	j_gene	CDR3aa	CDR3nt
TRBV28	-	-	TRBJ2-1	CASSLWGGQSNEQFF	TGTGCTAGCAGTTTGTGGGGAGGTCAATCCAATGAGCAGTTCTTC
TRBV29-1	few	TRBD2	TRBJ2-5	CSVLIGLAGGGETQYF	TGCAGCGTTCTCATTGGACTAGCGGGAGGTGGGGAGACCCAGTACTTC
TRBV7-9	few	TRBD2	TRBJ2-1	CASSRRYSGRNNEQFF	TGTGCCAGCAGCCGTCGATATAGCGGGAGGAACAATGAGCAGTTCTTC
TRBV29-1	-	-	TRBJ2-1	CSAALGNEQFF	TGCAGTGCTGCCCTTGGGAATGAGCAGTTCTTC
TRBV20-1	few	-	TRBJ2-7	CSASPATIAYEQYF	TGCAGTGCTAGTCCGGCGACTATCGCCTACGAGCAGTACTTC
TRBV24-1	few	-	TRBJ2-5	CATSGPQGTAETQYF	TGTGCCACCAGTGGCCCGCAGGGTACAGCAGAGACCCAGTACTTC
TRBV2	few	TRBD1	TRBJ2-3	CASRKDRGDGRTQYF	TGTGCCAGCAGAAAAGACAGGGGGGATGGTAGGACGCAGTATTTT
TRBV6-5	few	TRBD2	TRBJ2-3	CASSYGVPLAGVRADTQYF	TGTGCCAGCAGTTACGGGGTACCACTAGCGGGAGTGAGGGCAGATACGCAGTATTTT
TRBV24-1	-	-	TRBJ2-3	CATSERRGRDTDTQYF	TGTGCCACCAGTGAGCGACGTGGCAGGGACACAGATACGCAGTATTTT
TRBV20-1	few	TRBD2	TRBJ2-1	CSADPPTSGSYNEQFF	TGCAGTGCCGATCCCCCGACTAGCGGGTCCTACAATGAGCAGTTCTTC
TRBV20-1	-	TRBD2	TRBJ2-1	CSARHPGGGLTQFF	TGCAGTGCTAGACATCCCGGGGGGGGGCTGACGCAGTTCTTC
TRBV12-3/TRBV12-4	few	TRBD1	TRBJ1-4	CASRLPGGTEKLFF	TGTGCCAGCAGGCTCCCAGGGGGGACGGAAAAACTGTTTTTT
TRBV18	many	-	TRBJ2-6	CASSPTGDGANVLTF	TGTGCCAGCTCACCGACGGGGGATGGGGCCAACGTCCTGACTTTC
TRBV7-6	-	-	TRBJ1-5	CASSLTGIGNQPQHF	TGTGCCAGCAGCCTTACAGGGATCGGGAATCAGCCCCAGCATTTT
TRBV19	few	-	TRBJ2-3	CASSSPDGYSTDTQYF	TGTGCCAGTAGTAGCCCCGACGGATATAGCACAGATACGCAGTATTTT
TRBV9	once	-	TRBJ2-3	CVSSVQGYTDTQYF	TGTGTCAGCAGCGTACAGGGTTACACAGATACGCAGTATTTT
TRBV4-2	few	-	TRBJ2-7	CASSWGGQDYEQYF	TGTGCCAGCAGCTGGGGGGGACAGGACTACGAGCAGTACTTC
TRBV20-1	-	-	TRBJ2-7	CSAREGTYRNEQYF	TGCAGTGCTAGAGAAGGGACCTATCGGAACGAGCAGTACTTC
TRBV28	-	-	TRBJ2-1	CASSLMGGVTYNEQFF	TGTGCCAGCAGTCTGATGGGGGGAGTTACCTACAATGAGCAGTTCTTC
TRBV12-3/TRBV12-4	-	TRBD2	TRBJ2-5	CASSIAGAGETQYF	TGTGCCAGCAGTATAGCGGGAGCTGGGGAGACCCAGTACTTC
TRBV12-5	-	-	TRBJ2-3	CASALRESTDTQYF	TGTGCTAGTGCCCTCCGGGAGAGCACAGATACGCAGTATTTT
TRBV12-3/TRBV12-4	few	-	TRBJ2-3	CASSSSHSGTPWDTQYF	TGTGCCAGCAGTTCTTCACATAGCGGAACGCCCTGGGATACGCAGTATTTT